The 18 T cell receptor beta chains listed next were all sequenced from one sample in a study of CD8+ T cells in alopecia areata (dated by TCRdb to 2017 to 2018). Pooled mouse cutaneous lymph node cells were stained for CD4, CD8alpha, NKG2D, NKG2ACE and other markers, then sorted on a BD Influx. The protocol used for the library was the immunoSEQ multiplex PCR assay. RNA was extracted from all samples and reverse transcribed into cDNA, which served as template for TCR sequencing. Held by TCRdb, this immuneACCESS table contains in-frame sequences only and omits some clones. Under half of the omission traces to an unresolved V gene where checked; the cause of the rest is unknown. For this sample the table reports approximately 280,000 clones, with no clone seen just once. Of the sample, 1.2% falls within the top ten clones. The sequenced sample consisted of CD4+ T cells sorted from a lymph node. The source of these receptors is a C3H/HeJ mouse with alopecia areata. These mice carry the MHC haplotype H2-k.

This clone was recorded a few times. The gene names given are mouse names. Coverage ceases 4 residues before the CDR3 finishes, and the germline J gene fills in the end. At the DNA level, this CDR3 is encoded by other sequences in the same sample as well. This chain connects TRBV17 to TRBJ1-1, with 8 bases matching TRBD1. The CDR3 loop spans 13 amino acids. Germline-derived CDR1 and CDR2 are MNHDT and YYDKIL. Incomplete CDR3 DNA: TGTGCTAGCAGTAGACAGGGGGCGCGA. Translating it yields CASSRQGAR. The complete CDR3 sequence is CASSRQGAREVFF.

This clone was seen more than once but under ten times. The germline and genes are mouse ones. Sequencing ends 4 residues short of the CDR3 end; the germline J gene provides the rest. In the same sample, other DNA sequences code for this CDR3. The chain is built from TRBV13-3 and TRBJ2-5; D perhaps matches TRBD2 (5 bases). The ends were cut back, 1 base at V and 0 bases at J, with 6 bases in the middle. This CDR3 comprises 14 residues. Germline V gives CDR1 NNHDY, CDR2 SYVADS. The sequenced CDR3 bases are TGTGCCAGCAGTGATCTGGGAAACCAAGAC. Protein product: CASSDLGNQD. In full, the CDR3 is CASSDLGNQDTQYF.

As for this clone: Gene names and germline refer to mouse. The CDR3 DNA, read in part, is TGTGCCAGCAGTCAGACAGGGGTCTAT. Residues: CASSQTGVY. The complete CDR3 sequence is CASSQTGVYEQYF. The chain couples TRBV14 to TRBJ2-7; 8 bases fit TRBD1. The read stops 4 residues short of the end of the CDR3; the missing end is completed from the germline J gene. The germline gives CDR1 SGHDT, CDR2 FRDEAV. This CDR3 has 13 residues. V trimming: 4 bases; J trimming: 3 bases; junction bases outside the gene matches: 3.

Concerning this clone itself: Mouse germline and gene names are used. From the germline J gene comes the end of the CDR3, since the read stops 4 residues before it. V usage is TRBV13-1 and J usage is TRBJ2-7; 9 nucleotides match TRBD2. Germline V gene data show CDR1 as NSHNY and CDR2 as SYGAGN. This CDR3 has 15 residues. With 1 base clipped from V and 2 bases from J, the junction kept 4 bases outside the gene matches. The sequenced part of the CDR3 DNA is TGTGCCAGCAGTGATAGACTGGGGGTACCCTAT. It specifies CASSDRLGVPY. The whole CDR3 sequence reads CASSDRLGVPYEQYF.

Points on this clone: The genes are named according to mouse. The CDR3 DNA, read in part, is TGTGCCAGCGGTGGGACAGGATTAAACTCC. Translation gives CASGGTGLNS. The CDR3 as a whole reads CASGGTGLNSDYTF. The V gene is TRBV13-2, the J gene TRBJ1-2; TRBD1 aligns across 7 bases. The sequence runs out 4 residues before the end of the CDR3; the remainder is reconstructed from the germline J gene. This CDR3 has 14 amino acids. Germline V lookup: CDR1 NNHNN, CDR2 SYGAGS (reference sequence). Germline trimming cut 3 bases from V and 1 base from J; bases unmatched to any gene: 3.

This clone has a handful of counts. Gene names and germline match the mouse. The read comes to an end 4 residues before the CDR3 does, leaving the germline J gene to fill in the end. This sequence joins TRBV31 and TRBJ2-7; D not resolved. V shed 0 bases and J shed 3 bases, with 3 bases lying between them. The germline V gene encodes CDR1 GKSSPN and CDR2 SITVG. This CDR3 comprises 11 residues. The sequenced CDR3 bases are TGTGCCTGGAGTCTCCTCTAT. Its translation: CAWSLLY. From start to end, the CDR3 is CAWSLLYEQYF.

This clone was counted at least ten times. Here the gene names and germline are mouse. The part of the CDR3 DNA that was read is TGTGCTAGCAAAAGGACTGGGGGCCGTGCAGAA. Amino acid sequence: CASKRTGGRAE. The full CDR3 reads CASKRTGGRAETLYF. This chain links TRBV17 with TRBJ2-3, with 10 bases that match TRBD2. Read coverage stops 4 residues before the CDR3 terminus; the germline J gene supplies the remainder. CDR1 and CDR2 (germline): MNHDT, YYDKIL. This CDR3 has 15 amino acids. The V segment lost 7 bases and the J segment 1 base; nucleotides outside the gene matches: 5.

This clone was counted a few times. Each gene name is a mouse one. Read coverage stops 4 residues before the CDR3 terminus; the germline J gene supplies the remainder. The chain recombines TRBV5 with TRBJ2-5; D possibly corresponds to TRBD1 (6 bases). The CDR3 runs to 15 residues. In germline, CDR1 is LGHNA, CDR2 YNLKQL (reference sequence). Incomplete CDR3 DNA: TGTGCCAGCAGCCAAGTAAGGGGGAAGGGGGAC. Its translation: CASSQVRGKGD. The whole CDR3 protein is CASSQVRGKGDTQYF.

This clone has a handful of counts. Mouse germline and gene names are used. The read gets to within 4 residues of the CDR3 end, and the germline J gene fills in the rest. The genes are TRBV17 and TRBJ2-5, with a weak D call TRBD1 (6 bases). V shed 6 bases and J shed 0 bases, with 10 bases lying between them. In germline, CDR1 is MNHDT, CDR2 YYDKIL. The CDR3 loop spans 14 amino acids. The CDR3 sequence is CASSHDRNQDTQYF. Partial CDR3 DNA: TGTGCTAGCAGCCACGACAGGAACCAAGAC.

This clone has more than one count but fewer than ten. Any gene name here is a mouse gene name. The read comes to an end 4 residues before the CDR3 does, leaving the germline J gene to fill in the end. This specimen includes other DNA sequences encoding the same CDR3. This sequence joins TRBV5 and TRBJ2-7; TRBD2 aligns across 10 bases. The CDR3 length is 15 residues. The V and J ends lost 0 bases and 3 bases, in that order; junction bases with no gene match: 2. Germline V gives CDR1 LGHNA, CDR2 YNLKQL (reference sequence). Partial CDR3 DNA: TGTGCCAGCAGCCAAGAGACTGGGGGGTTCTAT. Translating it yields CASSQETGGFY. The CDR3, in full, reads CASSQETGGFYEQYF.

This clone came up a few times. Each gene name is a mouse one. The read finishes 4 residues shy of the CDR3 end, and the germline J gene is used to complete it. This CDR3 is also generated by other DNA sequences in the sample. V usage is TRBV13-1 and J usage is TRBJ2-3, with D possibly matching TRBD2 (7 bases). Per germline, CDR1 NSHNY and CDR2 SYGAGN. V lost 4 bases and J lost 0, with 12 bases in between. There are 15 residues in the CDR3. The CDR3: CASSPGGASAETLYF. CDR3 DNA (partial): TGTGCCAGCAGTCCTGGGGGCGCTAGTGCAGAA.

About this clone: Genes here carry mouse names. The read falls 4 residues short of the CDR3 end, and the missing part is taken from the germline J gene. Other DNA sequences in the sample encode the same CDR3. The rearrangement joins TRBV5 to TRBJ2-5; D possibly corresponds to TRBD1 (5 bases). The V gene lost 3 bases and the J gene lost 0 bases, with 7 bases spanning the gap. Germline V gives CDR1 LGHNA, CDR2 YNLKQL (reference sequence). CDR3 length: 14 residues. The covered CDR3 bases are TGTGCCAGCAGCCAGGACAATAACCAAGAC. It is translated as CASSQDNNQD. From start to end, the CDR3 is CASSQDNNQDTQYF.

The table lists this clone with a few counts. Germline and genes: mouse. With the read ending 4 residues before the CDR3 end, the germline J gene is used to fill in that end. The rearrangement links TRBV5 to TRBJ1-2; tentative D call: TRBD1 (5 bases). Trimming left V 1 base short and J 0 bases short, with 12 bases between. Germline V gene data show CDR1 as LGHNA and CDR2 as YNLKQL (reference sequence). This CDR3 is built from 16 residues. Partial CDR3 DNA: TGTGCCAGCAGCCAAGTCCCGCAGGGAACAAACTCC. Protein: CASSQVPQGTNS. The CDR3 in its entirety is CASSQVPQGTNSDYTF.

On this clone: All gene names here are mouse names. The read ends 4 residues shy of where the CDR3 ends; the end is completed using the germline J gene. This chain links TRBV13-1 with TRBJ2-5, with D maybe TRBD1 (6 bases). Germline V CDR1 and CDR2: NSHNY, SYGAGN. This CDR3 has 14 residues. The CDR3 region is CASSDGKGVDTQYF. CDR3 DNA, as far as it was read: TGTGCCAGCAGTGATGGAAAGGGGGTTGAC.

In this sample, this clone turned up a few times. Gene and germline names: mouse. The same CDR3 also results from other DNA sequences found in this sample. The CDR3 here is CASGGPGQNYAEQFF. CDR3 DNA, as far as it was read: TGTGCCAGCGGTGGCCCGGGACAAAACTATGCT. V usage is TRBV13-2 and J usage is TRBJ2-1; a possible D gene is TRBD1 (6 bases). The read ends 4 residues shy of where the CDR3 ends; the end is completed using the germline J gene. The germline gives CDR1 NNHNN, CDR2 SYGAGS (reference sequence). This CDR3 has 15 residues. Trimming cost V 3 bases and J 1 base, with 11 bases left between them.

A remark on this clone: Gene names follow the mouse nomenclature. The CDR3 loop is CAWSLSGGQNTLYF. The DNA read from the CDR3 is TGTGCCTGGAGTCTATCGGGTGGGCAAAAC. This sequence joins TRBV31 and TRBJ2-4, with no clear D. Read coverage stops 4 residues before the CDR3 terminus; the germline J gene supplies the remainder. CDR1 and CDR2 (germline): GKSSPN, SITVG. CDR3 length equals 14 residues. The V end was cut by 0 bases, the J end by 3 bases, with 10 bases between. Based on the CDR3 plus reference TRBV31 and TRBJ2-4, the full variable domain is AQTIHQWPVAEIKAVGSPLSLGCTIKGKSSPNLYWYWQATGGTLQQLFYSITVGQVESVVQLNLSASRPKDDQFILSTEKLLLSHSGFYLCAWSLSGGQNTLYFGAGTRLSVL.

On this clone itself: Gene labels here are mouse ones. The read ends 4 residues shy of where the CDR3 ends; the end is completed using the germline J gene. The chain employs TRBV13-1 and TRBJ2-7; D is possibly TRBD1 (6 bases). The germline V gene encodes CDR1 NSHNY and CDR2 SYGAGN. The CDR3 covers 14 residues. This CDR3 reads CASRQTGVLYEQYF. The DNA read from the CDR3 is TGTGCCAGCAGGCAGACAGGAGTTCTTTAT.

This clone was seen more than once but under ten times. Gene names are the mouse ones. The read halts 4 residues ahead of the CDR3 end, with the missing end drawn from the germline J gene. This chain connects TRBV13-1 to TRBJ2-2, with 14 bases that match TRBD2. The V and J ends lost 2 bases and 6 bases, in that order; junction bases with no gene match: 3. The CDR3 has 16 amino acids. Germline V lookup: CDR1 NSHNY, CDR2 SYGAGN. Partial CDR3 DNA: TGTGCCAGCAGTGAGGGGACTGGGGGGGCCCCCGGG. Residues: CASSEGTGGAPG. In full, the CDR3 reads CASSEGTGGAPGQLYF.